Sequencing of this T cell receptor beta chain was carried out in a study of CD8+ T cells in alopecia areata. In the study overall: Treated patients received oral tofacitinib, 5 to 10 mg twice daily. General study results and limits: In scalp and blood, many expanded lesional clones persisted during tofacitinib.

To note about this clone: The antigen remains undetermined.

Treatment described: oral pan-JAK inhibitor, 5-10 mg twice daily. Collection of lesional scalp punch biopsies and peripheral blood was performed in alopecia areata patients. PBMCs provided sorted CD4+ and CD8+ T cells. Germline lookup yields CDR1 SEHNR and CDR2 FQNEAQ (reference sequence). The CDR3 contains 12 residues. V gave up 2 bases and J gave up 4 bases, with 4 bases separating them. cDNA serving as the sequencing template came from extracted, reverse transcribed RNA. Some clones are missing from TCRdb's copy, which holds only in-frame ones; the method was immunoSEQ multiplex PCR. This table holds about 120,000 clones, around 53% found once.

This chain connects TRBV7-9 to TRBJ2-3; D gene unclear. The clonotype was recovered from a human donor with alopecia areata. The material was CD8+ T cells sorted from blood, obtained at week 24, from a patient treated with tofacitinib. CDR3 nucleotides: TGTGCCAGCAGCTTATCTGCAGATACGCAGTATTTT. Protein: CASSLSADTQYF.